This T cell receptor beta chain was profiled in a study of blood T cells in healthy people across ages. The CDR3 sequence is 18 residues long. CDR1 and CDR2 from the germline V gene are SGHTA and FQGTGA. V was cut by 0 bases and J by 4 bases, with 20 bases left in between. With a J-beta primer mix and a sample-barcoded 5' primer, a second PCR ran about 7 to 11 cycles. TCRdb recomputed calls from the 5' RACE reads with MiXCR, one row per CDR3 protein. The table shows some 880,000 distinct CDR3 sequences, with around 36% occurring only once. The gene calls are TRBV7-3 and TRBJ2-3, with D possibly called TRBD1 or TRBD2 (7 bases each). The clonotype comes from a man younger than 35 in good health. The sequencing sample was made of blood. CDR3 loop: CASSLTPSGGAGADTQYF. The CDR3 DNA reads as TGTGCCAGCAGCTTAACGCCTTCAGGGGGGGCCGGAGCAGATACGCAGTATTTT.